These T cell receptor beta chains were read from a single sample in a study of blood T cell repertoires in COVID-19. The data were produced by immunoSEQ multiplex PCR, yet TCRdb's version contains in-frame clones alone and is incomplete. The data hold 100,000 to 150,000 clones, with roughly 87% observed a single time. Source material: peripheral blood. All receptors come from a man older than 75 with active or convalescent COVID-19. Each CDR3 is given with its conserved first and last residue. Each record gives: V gene, J gene, clone size, D gene, CDR3 protein, CDR3 DNA. A D gene is named only where the DNA matches it firmly. Rows may omit the clone size; those that give it use once, few, many or a size class.

TRBV15,TRBJ2-5,.,TRBD2,CATSTLRGSGGSQETQYF,TGTGCCACCAGCACCCTAAGGGGTAGCGGGGGCTCCCAAGAGACCCAGTACTTC
TRBV5-5,TRBJ2-7,.,.,CASSLGHREQYF,TGTGCCAGCAGCCTGGGACACCGCGAGCAGTACTTC
TRBV6-5,TRBJ1-2,.,.,CASSLQRNYGYTF,TGTGCCAGCAGTCTCCAGAGGAACTATGGCTACACCTTC
TRBV9,TRBJ2-1,.,TRBD2,CASSVGTSGNEQFF,TGTGCCAGCAGCGTAGGGACTAGCGGGAATGAGCAGTTCTTC
TRBV3-1/TRBV3-2,TRBJ1-2,.,.,CASSQEQGYGYTF,TGTGCCAGCAGCCAAGAACAGGGTTATGGCTACACCTTC
TRBV6-5,TRBJ1-5,.,TRBD1,CASSYTGTGSNQPQHF,TGTGCCAGCAGTTACACCGGGACAGGTAGCAATCAGCCCCAGCATTTT
TRBV7-2,TRBJ1-2,.,TRBD1,CASSLDHGGTGDYGYTF,TGTGCCAGCAGCTTAGACCACGGCGGGACAGGGGACTATGGCTACACCTTC
TRBV29-1,TRBJ2-2,.,.,CSVDWQNTGELFF,TGCAGCGTTGATTGGCAGAACACCGGGGAGCTGTTTTTT
TRBV9,TRBJ1-2,.,TRBD1,CASSVGQGNYGYTF,TGTGCCAGCAGCGTAGGACAGGGGAACTATGGCTACACCTTC
TRBV7-2,TRBJ2-5,.,TRBD2,CASSETSGGAGETQYF,TGTGCCAGCAGCGAGACTAGCGGGGGGGCCGGGGAGACCCAGTACTTC
TRBV3-1/TRBV3-2,TRBJ1-3,.,.,CASSQDLVRGNTIYF,TGTGCCAGCAGCCAAGATCTCGTACGGGGAAACACCATATATTTT
TRBV7-2,TRBJ2-2,once,.,CASSLGTPGELFF,TGTGCCAGCAGCTTAGGGACTCCCGGGGAGCTGTTTTTT
TRBV7-9,TRBJ1-2,.,TRBD1,CASSPGTGGFGYTF,TGTGCCAGCAGCCCGGGGACAGGGGGGTTTGGCTACACCTTC
TRBV9,TRBJ2-3,.,.,CASSPGLHTQYF,TGTGCCAGCAGCCCGGGACTTCATACGCAGTATTTT
TRBV11-2,TRBJ2-1,.,TRBD2,CASSLVARLAGGDNEQFF,TGTGCCAGCAGCTTAGTAGCCCGACTAGCGGGAGGCGACAATGAGCAGTTCTTC
TRBV3-1/TRBV3-2,TRBJ1-1,.,.,CASSQLRDTEAFF,TGTGCCAGCAGCCAGCTGAGGGACACTGAAGCTTTCTTT
TRBV19,TRBJ1-4,.,.,CATPEALATNEKLFF,TGTGCCACCCCCGAGGCGTTAGCAACTAATGAAAAACTGTTTTTT
TRBV5-4,TRBJ2-2,.,.,CASSPARQNTGELFF,TGTGCCAGCAGCCCGGCGAGACAGAACACCGGGGAGCTGTTTTTT
TRBV28,TRBJ1-2,.,.,CATSSGYGYTF,TGTGCCACATCGTCGGGGTATGGCTACACCTTC
TRBV6-5,TRBJ2-5,.,.,CASRPVGGREETQYF,TGTGCCAGCAGGCCAGTGGGGGGAAGGGAAGAGACCCAGTACTTC
TRBV28,TRBJ1-1,.,.,CASWAPGNTEAFF,TGTGCCAGCTGGGCCCCCGGGAACACTGAAGCTTTCTTT
TRBV19,TRBJ1-3,.,.,CASTSPRQANSGNTIYF,TGTGCCAGTACCTCTCCTCGACAGGCCAACTCTGGAAACACCATATATTTT
TRBV21-1,TRBJ2-1,.,.,CASLSGTFLRHEQFF,TGTGCCAGCCTTTCCGGGACATTCCTTAGACATGAGCAGTTCTTC
TRBV10-3,TRBJ1-5,few,.,CAISESGGSSNQPQHF,TGTGCCATCAGTGAGTCGGGGGGATCGAGCAATCAGCCCCAGCATTTT
TRBV9,TRBJ2-7,.,TRBD1,CASSVGQGVSEQYF,TGTGCCAGCAGCGTGGGACAGGGGGTGTCCGAGCAGTACTTC
TRBV6-2/TRBV6-3,TRBJ2-7,many,TRBD2,CASSSGQLLAGRYEQYF,TGTGCCAGCAGTTCGGGACAGTTACTAGCGGGCCGCTACGAGCAGTACTTC
TRBV19,TRBJ1-3,.,.,CASSVHGDTPGNTIYF,TGTGCCAGTAGTGTACATGGGGACACTCCTGGAAACACCATATATTTT